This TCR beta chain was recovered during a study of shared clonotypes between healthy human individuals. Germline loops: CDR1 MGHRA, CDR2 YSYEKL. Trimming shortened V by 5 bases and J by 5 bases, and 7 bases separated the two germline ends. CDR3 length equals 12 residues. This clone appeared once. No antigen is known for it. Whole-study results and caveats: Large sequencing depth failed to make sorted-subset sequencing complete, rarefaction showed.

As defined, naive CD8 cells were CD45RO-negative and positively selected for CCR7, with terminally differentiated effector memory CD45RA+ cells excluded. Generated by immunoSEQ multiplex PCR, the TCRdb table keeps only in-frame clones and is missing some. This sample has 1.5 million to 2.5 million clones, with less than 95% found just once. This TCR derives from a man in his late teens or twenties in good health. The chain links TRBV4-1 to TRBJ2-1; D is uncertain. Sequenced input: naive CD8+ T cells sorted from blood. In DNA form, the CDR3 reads TGCGCCAGCAGCTACACGAACAATGAGCAGTTCTTC. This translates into CASSYTNNEQFF.